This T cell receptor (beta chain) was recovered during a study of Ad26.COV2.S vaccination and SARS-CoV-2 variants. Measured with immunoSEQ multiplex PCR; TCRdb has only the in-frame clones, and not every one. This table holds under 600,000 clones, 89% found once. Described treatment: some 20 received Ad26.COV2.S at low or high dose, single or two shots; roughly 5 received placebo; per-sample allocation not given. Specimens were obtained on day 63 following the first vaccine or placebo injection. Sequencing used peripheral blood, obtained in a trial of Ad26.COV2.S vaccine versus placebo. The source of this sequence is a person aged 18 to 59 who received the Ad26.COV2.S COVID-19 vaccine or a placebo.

CDR3 residues: CASSPRDFYGYTF. The CDR3 DNA reads as TGTGCCAGCAGCCCTAGGGACTTCTATGGCTACACCTTC. V gene TRBV9 combines with J gene TRBJ1-2; weak D call: TRBD1 (5 bases). Per germline, CDR1 SGDLS and CDR2 YYNGEE. The V end was cut by 4 bases, the J end by 4 bases, with 11 bases between. The CDR3 loop spans 13 amino acids.